A selection of T cell receptor beta chains follows, all from one sample in a study of Graves' ophthalmopathy and Graves' hyperthyroidism. Each CDR3 protein gets one entry after TCRdb re-called the multiplex PCR reads with MiXCR. Here the sample spans 600,000 to 950,000 distinct CDR3 sequences, around 40% being singletons. Sequenced sample: peripheral blood. All receptors come from an adult man with Graves' ophthalmopathy. Each CDR3 is given with its conserved first and last residue. A D gene is named only where the DNA matches it firmly. The size of a clone is reported for some rows only, either as once, few or many, or as a class for expanded clones.

CDR3nt	CDR3aa	v_gene	j_gene	abundance	d_gene
TGTGCCAGTAGATCCTCCCCGGCGGGCACTGAAGCTTTCTTT	CASRSSPAGTEAFF	TRBV19	TRBJ1-1	few	NA
TGCGCCAGCAGCCAAGATCGGAGGGGGAGTCAGCCCCAGCATTTT	CASSQDRRGSQPQHF	TRBV4-1	TRBJ1-5	few	NA
TGTGCCATCAGCGGGCCCCGCGACGAAACTGAAGCTTTCTTT	CAISGPRDETEAFF	TRBV10-3	TRBJ1-1	NA	NA
TGTGCCAGCAGCTTAGCATTCCCCCGGGCCGAAGCTTTCTTT	CASSLAFPRAEAFF	TRBV7-2	TRBJ1-1	NA	NA
TGCAGCGTTGAGGTCCGTCTGGGCTACGGGGCCAACGTCCTGACTTTC	CSVEVRLGYGANVLTF	TRBV29-1	TRBJ2-6	NA	NA
TGTGCCAGCAGTCCCGGGACAGGAAAGAACTATGGCTACACCTTC	CASSPGTGKNYGYTF	TRBV12-3/TRBV12-4	TRBJ1-2	many	TRBD1
TGTGCCAGCAGTGTTTCCAGAGCCTATAATTCACCCCTCCACTTT	CASSVSRAYNSPLHF	TRBV2	TRBJ1-6	many	NA
TGTGCCAGCAGGGACGGAAGAGCTGGCTACACCTTC	CASRDGRAGYTF	TRBV6-5	TRBJ1-2	NA	NA
TGTGCCAGCAGCTTTCGGCGTGGGGAGGCAGGGCTCGACGAGCAGTACTTC	CASSFRRGEAGLDEQYF	TRBV5-6	TRBJ2-7	few	NA
TGTGCCAGCAGCTTAGGGAGCGTCAGCGGGGAGCTGTTTTTT	CASSLGSVSGELFF	TRBV7-6	TRBJ2-2	many	NA
TGTGCCAGCAGCTTTATTTTGATCCGGGACAGCTATGGCTACACCTTC	CASSFILIRDSYGYTF	TRBV7-2	TRBJ1-2	many	TRBD1
TGTGCCAGCAGCTTTAGACAGGGGTATAATTCACCCCTCCACTTT	CASSFRQGYNSPLHF	TRBV6-1	TRBJ1-6	NA	TRBD1
TGTGCCAGCAGTTTACAGTCGGGGGAATATTCTGGAAACACCATATATTTT	CASSLQSGEYSGNTIYF	TRBV7-8	TRBJ1-3	NA	NA
TGTGCCATCAGTGAACCAGAGTCTTATGGCTACACCTTC	CAISEPESYGYTF	TRBV10-3	TRBJ1-2	NA	NA
TGTGCCAGCAGAGACCTTAGCCACAGGGGACCCTCCTACGAGCAGTACTTC	CASRDLSHRGPSYEQYF	TRBV7-9	TRBJ2-7	NA	TRBD1
TGTGCCAGCAGCAAGCCCCCAAGGGGGTTAAATGAAAAACTGTTTTTT	CASSKPPRGLNEKLFF	TRBV7-9	TRBJ1-4	few	NA
TGTGCCACCGGCAGGGCTGCACACAGAACCGAAAAACTGTTTTTT	CATGRAAHRTEKLFF	TRBV15	TRBJ1-4	NA	NA
TGTGCCAGCAGCAACAGCTTTAACTATGGCTACACCTTC	CASSNSFNYGYTF	TRBV7-9	TRBJ1-2	NA	NA
TGCGCCAGCAGTGAGTTGATGGGGGGACCCTACGAGCAGTACTTC	CASSELMGGPYEQYF	TRBV10-2	TRBJ2-7	few	NA
TGTGCCACCAGTGACCCGAGGAGGGGTTTCGGGTTTGCAGCTTTCTTT	CATSDPRRGFGFAAFF	TRBV24-1	TRBJ1-1	NA	NA
TGCGCCAGCAGTGAGAGAGGGGATTCTGGGGCCAACGTCCTGACTTTC	CASSERGDSGANVLTF	TRBV10-2	TRBJ2-6	many	NA
TGCAGCGTGTGGTGGACGATACAAGAGACCCAGTACTTC	CSVWWTIQETQYF	TRBV29-1	TRBJ2-5	NA	NA
TGCAGTGCTCCCCGGACAGGGGCCACCGGGGAGCTGTTTTTT	CSAPRTGATGELFF	TRBV20-1	TRBJ2-2	NA	TRBD1
TGTGCCAGCAGCTGGGCAGACAATCAGCCCCAGCATTTT	CASSWADNQPQHF	TRBV7-2	TRBJ1-5	NA	NA
TGTGCCAGCAGCGCGACAGGGCGCCTGGATGAGCAGTTCTTC	CASSATGRLDEQFF	TRBV7-9	TRBJ2-1	few	TRBD1
TGTGCCAGCAGCGTGCGAAGCGGGGCAGACTTCTACGAGCAGTACTTC	CASSVRSGADFYEQYF	TRBV7-2	TRBJ2-7	many	TRBD2
TGTGCCAGTTCCCAGGGGGCGGGGGGAGAAGGACCTGAAGCTTTCTTT	CASSQGAGGEGPEAFF	TRBV19	TRBJ1-1	NA	TRBD1
TGTGCCAGCAGCCATTTGGACCGCACTGAAGCTTTCTTT	CASSHLDRTEAFF	TRBV11-2	TRBJ1-1	NA	NA
TGCGCCAGCAAACCGGGACAGGCCGGGGAAGAGACCCAGTACTTC	CASKPGQAGEETQYF	TRBV10-2	TRBJ2-5	NA	TRBD1
TGCAGCTATCGAAGACAGGGCGGAACTGAAGCTTTCTTT	CSYRRQGGTEAFF	TRBV29-1	TRBJ1-1	NA	TRBD1
TGTGCCAGCAGCCAAGATGCGGCAGGGACACCTGGCTACACCTTC	CASSQDAAGTPGYTF	TRBV9	TRBJ1-2	NA	NA
TGCAGTGCTAGAGATCCCAAACTTTCACCCGAGACCCAGTACTTC	CSARDPKLSPETQYF	TRBV20-1	TRBJ2-5	NA	NA
TGTGCCAGCTCAACCACAGGGGCGGAGACCCAGTACTTC	CASSTTGAETQYF	TRBV11-2	TRBJ2-5	NA	TRBD1
TGTGCCCGGACTAGCGGTACCTACGAGCAGTACTTC	CARTSGTYEQYF	TRBV25-1	TRBJ2-7	NA	TRBD2
TGTGCCTGGAGTGAGGGCCTGGGGGGCTACACCTTC	CAWSEGLGGYTF	TRBV30	TRBJ1-2	NA	NA
TGTGCCAGCAGTGTTTCAGGGGTAGGAATGAACACTGAAGCTTTCTTT	CASSVSGVGMNTEAFF	TRBV10-2	TRBJ1-1	NA	NA
TGTGCCAGCCAGGCCGGGGGCGAGCAGTACTTC	CASQAGGEQYF	TRBV19	TRBJ2-7	few	NA
TGTGCCAGCAGCGTAGGGGCTAGCGGTAACTCCTACGAGCAGTACTTC	CASSVGASGNSYEQYF	TRBV9	TRBJ2-7	NA	TRBD2
TGTGCCAGTACGATAGGGACAGGGGATCAGCCCCAGCATTTT	CASTIGTGDQPQHF	TRBV19	TRBJ1-5	NA	TRBD1
TGTGCCAGCAGCCCCAAGACAGGGGCACCCTACGAGCAGTACTTC	CASSPKTGAPYEQYF	TRBV25-1	TRBJ2-7	NA	TRBD1
TGCGCCAGCAGCTTGGGATGGCCCGCTGATGGCTACACCTTC	CASSLGWPADGYTF	TRBV5-1	TRBJ1-2	many	NA
TGTGCCAGCACTGGGGACTCCTACGGCTATGGCTACACCTTC	CASTGDSYGYGYTF	TRBV2	TRBJ1-2	once	NA
TGCAGCTACACGAAGCTAAACACTGAAGCTTTCTTT	CSYTKLNTEAFF	TRBV29-1	TRBJ1-1	many	NA
TGTGCCAGTAGTCCGGGACGCATTCGGTCGTACGAGCATTTT	CASSPGRIRSYEHF	TRBV19	TRBJ1-5	NA	NA
TGTGCCAGCAGCTTGCCTGAGCGGATGTACCAAGAGACCCAGTACTTC	CASSLPERMYQETQYF	TRBV5-5	TRBJ2-5	many	NA
TGCGCCAGCAGCGTGGATGCCAGGGGGCCTTCACCCCTCCACTTT	CASSVDARGPSPLHF	TRBV5-1	TRBJ1-6	once	TRBD1
TGTGCCACCAGTGAGGGGGCGGGTGGCTACACCTTC	CATSEGAGGYTF	TRBV24-1	TRBJ1-2	once	NA
TGTGCCAGCAGTTTAAGGGGCGGCTTTAGGAGCAATCAGCCCCAGCATTTT	CASSLRGGFRSNQPQHF	TRBV25-1	TRBJ1-5	NA	NA
TGCGCCAGCAGCCCAGGTGGGGACCGACAGGTTCCCCGATTT	CASSPGGDRQVPRF	TRBV4-1	TRBJ1-1	NA	NA
TGTGCCAGCAGTTATGAGCGGGGCACTGAAGCTTTCTTT	CASSYERGTEAFF	TRBV7-3	TRBJ1-1	many	NA
TGTGCCAGCAGCCCCCCCGCGGGGCCCTACGAGCAGTACTTC	CASSPPAGPYEQYF	TRBV7-9	TRBJ2-7	many	NA